These 32 T cell receptor beta chains share one sample of origin, sequenced in a study of CD8+CD57+ T cells in acquired aplastic anemia. Genomic DNA provided the template from which TCR beta VDJ and CDR3 profiles were obtained. TCRdb reprocessed the reads via MiXCR and lists one record per CDR3 protein. Counted here are approximately 190,000 distinct CDR3 sequences, under 55% occurring once; the ten biggest clones make up 9.7%. Selection for sequencing was limited to patients who had shown CD8+CD57+ cell expansion by flow cytometry. Source material: sorted CD4+, CD8+, or CD8+CD57+ T cells (not recorded which) from PBMCs. The source is a human donor with aplastic anemia.

This clonotype was seen a handful of times. J is TRBJ2-1 and V is TRBV24-1; 8 nucleotides line up with TRBD2. The V and J ends lost 9 bases and 7 bases, in that order; junction bases with no gene match: 10. Germline CDR1 and CDR2: KGHDR and SFDVKD. This CDR3 spans 14 amino acids. The CDR3 DNA is TGTGCCACCGCGGCGAGACTAGCGACAAATGAGCAGTTCTTC. This encodes CATAARLATNEQFF.

There are a few counts of this clonotype. One junction end disagrees with the germline gene, perhaps due to a read error. This chain uses TRBV9 with TRBJ1-1; perhaps TRBD1 as D (6 bases). The CDR3 is 15 amino acids. In germline, CDR1 is SGDLS, CDR2 YYNGEE. The CDR3 DNA reads as TGTGCCAACAGCGTAGTAGGGGGGGGGAACACTGAAGCTTTCTTT. It codes for CANSVVGGGNTEAFF.

With regard to this clonotype: A clone one base away is much larger, so this may be a read error. The genes are TRBV4-3 and TRBJ1-2; D gene unclear. Germline V CDR1 and CDR2: LGHNA, YSLEER. The CDR3 runs 15 residues. The CDR3 bases are TGCGCCAGCAGCCAAGGTCGGGGTCTCCCGGGTGGCCACACCTTC. It encodes CASSQGRGLPGGHTF.

The V gene is TRBV25-1, the J gene TRBJ2-2; D not certain. CDR3 length equals 13 residues. V was clipped by 7 bases and J by 2 bases, with 8 bases between them. Germline V lookup: CDR1 MGHDK, CDR2 SYGVNS. The CDR3 DNA is TGTGCCAGCACAAACAGTAACACCGGGGAGCTGTTTTTT. Translated: CASTNSNTGELFF.

This clonotype was counted ten times or more. V and J are TRBV10-3 and TRBJ2-7; D is uncertain. V lost 4 bases, J lost 0 bases, and 4 bases lay in between. The CDR3 is made up of 12 amino acids. Germline CDR1 reads ENHRY; CDR2 reads SYGVKD. The DNA of the CDR3 is TGTGCCATCAGTGCTAGCTCCTACGAGCAGTACTTC. This sequence encodes CAISASSYEQYF.

This clonotype has more than one count but fewer than ten. In nucleotides, the CDR3 is TGTGCCAGCACCGTAAGGACTAACAATGAGCAGTTCTTC. Its translation: CASTVRTNNEQFF. The V call is TRBV7-2, the J call TRBJ2-1; D might be TRBD2 (6 bases). The V and J ends lost 7 bases and 5 bases respectively, with 12 bases between them. CDR3 length equals 13 residues. CDR1 and CDR2 from the germline V gene are SGHTA and FQGNSA.

At least ten counts were recorded for this clonotype. This chain links TRBV2 with TRBJ2-3; maybe TRBD2 (6 bases). Per the germline V gene, CDR1 is SNHLY and CDR2 is FYNNEI. The CDR3 covers 15 residues. V was shortened by 6 bases and J by 0 bases, with 13 bases between the two germline ends. The CDR3 loop reads CASRAGLTSTDTQYF. Written as DNA, the CDR3 is TGTGCCAGCAGGGCGGGACTGACTAGCACAGATACGCAGTATTTT.

This chain joins TRBV20-1 and TRBJ2-7, with D perhaps matching TRBD1 (5 bases). Germline assignment: CDR1 DFQATT and CDR2 SNEGSKA (reference sequence). V was trimmed by 4 bases and J by 5 bases, leaving 18 bases between them. The CDR3 consists of 14 residues. CDR3 residues: CSATPRQGSHEQYF. The CDR3 region has the DNA TGCAGTGCTACCCCTCGCCAGGGAAGCCACGAGCAGTACTTC.

This clonotype was found many times. The rearrangement joins TRBV7-6 to TRBJ2-5; the D gene is possibly TRBD1 (6 bases). The germline CDR1 and CDR2 sequences are SGHVS and FNYEAQ. V dropped 3 bases and J dropped 3 bases, with 17 bases sitting between them. This CDR3 has 16 amino acids. The CDR3 DNA follows: TGTGCCAGCAGCTTTACTACTGGTTGGACAGAAGAGACCCAGTACTTC. The encoded protein is CASSFTTGWTEETQYF.

There are a few counts of this clonotype. V and J are TRBV6-4 and TRBJ1-4, with a possible D match to TRBD1 (6 bases). Germline V lookup: CDR1 MRHNA, CDR2 SNTAGT. The V gene lost 5 bases and the J gene lost 7 bases, with 11 bases spanning the gap. CDR3 size: 13 residues. CDR3 in DNA: TGTGCCAGCAGTTCGGGGGCCGGTGAAAAACTGTTTTTT. Its translation is CASSSGAGEKLFF.

The genes are TRBV2 and TRBJ1-1; D gene uncertain. The CDR3 is 13 residues long. Between the trimmed V and J ends, which lost 6 bases and 6 bases, there was a span of 14 bases. The V gene's germline CDR1 is SNHLY and CDR2 FYNNEI. CDR3 bases: TGTGCCAGCAGGCCCGGTTGGGTTTCTGAAGCTTTCTTT. This codes for CASRPGWVSEAFF.

The CDR3 sequence is CASSSLAGGKETQYF. CDR3 in DNA: TGTGCCAGTAGCTCCCTAGCGGGGGGTAAGGAGACCCAGTACTTC. V is TRBV19 and J is TRBJ2-5; 11 bases are a match to TRBD2. This CDR3 has 15 residues. The germline V gene encodes CDR1 LNHDA and CDR2 SQIVND (reference sequence). J gave up 5 bases and V 6 bases, and 8 bases lay outside the gene matches.

This clonotype was seen a single time. The missing conserved phenylalanine or tryptophan at the end of this CDR3 makes a read error likely. The chain recombines TRBV3-1 with TRBJ2-1, with 16 nucleotides matching TRBD2. This CDR3 is 18 amino acids long. Germline lookup yields CDR1 LGHDT and CDR2 YNNKEL (reference sequence). V lost 4 bases and J lost 7; bases outside the gene matches: 10. CDR3 sequence: CASSPPGLAGGYSNEQFL. The CDR3 DNA is TGTGCCAGCAGCCCCCCGGGACTAGCGGGAGGGTATAGTAATGAGCAGTTCCTC.

The chain couples TRBV14 to TRBJ2-5; the D is unclear. The CDR3 runs 11 residues. V was trimmed by 3 bases and J by 6 bases, leaving 5 bases between them. The germline V gene encodes CDR1 SGHDN and CDR2 FVKESK. In DNA, the CDR3 is TGTGCCAGCAGCCAGGCTCAGACCCAGTACTTC. This encodes CASSQAQTQYF.

A remark on this clonotype: The germline gene is not matched at one end of the junction; a read error may be the cause. V gene TRBV24-1 combines with J gene TRBJ2-5; D not certain. This CDR3 is built from 13 residues. Germline assignment: CDR1 KGHDR and CDR2 SFDVKD. This CDR3 is CASSYRLKETQYF. CDR3 nucleotide sequence: TGTGCCAGCAGTTACCGCCTTAAAGAGACCCAGTACTTC.

For the CDR3, the DNA is TGTGCCAGCAGCGGGGGACAAAACCTAAATCAGCCCCAGCATTTT. Translating gives CASSGGQNLNQPQHF. The V call is TRBV2, the J call TRBJ1-5; D is possibly TRBD1 (6 bases). Germline CDR1 reads SNHLY; CDR2 reads FYNNEI. This CDR3 region has 15 residues. Trimming cost V 6 bases and J 4 bases, with 16 bases left between them.

This clonotype was picked up a small number of times. This CDR3 is CASSPQQGARGNSPLHF. CDR3 nucleotide sequence: TGTGCCAGCTCACCTCAACAGGGGGCGCGGGGCAATTCACCCCTCCACTTT. The chain links TRBV25-1 to TRBJ1-6, with 9 bases identical to TRBD1. Germline V gene data show CDR1 as MGHDK and CDR2 as SYGVNS. CDR3 length equals 17 residues. J was trimmed by 7 bases and V by 8 bases; bases with no gene match: 15. Combining the CDR3 with reference TRBV25-1 and TRBJ1-6 gives the whole variable domain EADIYQTPRYLVIGTGKKITLECSQTMGHDKMYWYQQDPGMELHLIHYSYGVNSTEKGDLSSESTVSRIRTEHFPLTLESARPSHTSQYLCASSPQQGARGNSPLHFGNGTRLTVT.

This clonotype has a handful of counts. The chain couples TRBV6-2 or TRBV6-3 to TRBJ2-1, with 12 bases matching TRBD2. Trimming at V came to 4 bases and at J to 2 bases, leaving 6 bases not matched to a gene. CDR3 length equals 17 residues. Germline lookup yields CDR1 MNHEY and CDR2 SVGEGT. The CDR3: CASSSWTSGNTYNEQFF. The CDR3 DNA reads as TGTGCCAGCAGTTCGTGGACTAGCGGGAATACCTACAATGAGCAGTTCTTC.

This chain connects TRBV10-2 to TRBJ2-2; maybe TRBD1 (6 bases). V dropped 6 bases and J dropped 3 bases, with 17 bases sitting between them. The CDR3 extends over 16 amino acids. Germline CDR1 and CDR2: WSHSY and SAAADI. CDR3 in amino acids: CASSSGSGVDTGELFF. CDR3 nucleotides: TGCGCCAGCAGCTCCGGTTCAGGGGTGGACACCGGGGAGCTGTTTTTT.

In its sample, this clonotype was seen many times. The V call is TRBV20-1, the J call TRBJ2-7; D unresolved. Germline V gene data show CDR1 as DFQATT and CDR2 as SNEGSKA (reference sequence). The germline V and J ends were trimmed by 0 bases and 2 bases, with 14 bases remaining between them. CDR3 length: 15 residues. The CDR3 coding sequence is TGCAGTGCTAGAGATGTCAGGAGCCTACCCTACGAGCAGTACTTC. It encodes CSARDVRSLPYEQYF.

This clonotype came up many times. The chain recombines TRBV7-3 with TRBJ2-1, with TRBD2 as a possible D gene (7 bases). The CDR3 has 14 residues. Germline CDR1 SGHTA, CDR2 FQGTGA. With 7 bases removed from V and 4 bases from J, the gap between germline ends came to 14 bases. In DNA, the CDR3 is TGTGCCAGCAACCCGGGGGGCAATTACAATGAGCAGTTCTTC. It is translated as CASNPGGNYNEQFF. Drawing the rest from reference TRBV7-3 and TRBJ2-1, the complete variable domain is GAGVSQTPSNKVTEKGKYVELRCDPISGHTALYWYRQSLGQGPEFLIYFQGTGAADDSGLPNDRFFAVRPEGSVSTLKIQRTERGDSAVYLCASNPGGNYNEQFFGPGTRLTVL.

The rearrangement joins TRBV20-1 to TRBJ1-5, with 7 bases lining up with TRBD1. This CDR3 has 14 amino acids. After removal of 3 bases from V and 5 bases from J, the junction contained 7 bases not matched to a gene. Germline V CDR1 and CDR2: DFQATT, SNEGSKA (reference sequence). In DNA, the CDR3 is TGCAGTGCTAGCCAGACAGGGTCGGATCAGCCCCAGCATTTT. Protein sequence: CSASQTGSDQPQHF.

This clonotype was seen a few times. V gene TRBV5-6 combines with J gene TRBJ2-2; a weak D match, TRBD2 (7 bases). In germline, CDR1 is SGHDT, CDR2 YYEEEE. The length of the CDR3 is 15 residues. V lost 4 bases, J lost 0 bases, and 10 bases lay in between. The chain's CDR3 is CASSRGASNTGELFF. CDR3 bases: TGTGCCAGCAGCCGGGGGGCATCGAACACCGGGGAGCTGTTTTTT.

This clonotype was seen once. The chain employs TRBV24-1 and TRBJ2-1; 7 positions agree with TRBD1. With 3 bases clipped from V and 2 bases from J, the junction kept 9 bases outside the gene matches. Germline CDR1 KGHDR, CDR2 SFDVKD. The CDR3 loop spans 17 amino acids. CDR3: CATSDATGDLTYNEQFF. The CDR3 nucleotides read TGTGCCACCAGTGATGCCACAGGGGATCTCACCTACAATGAGCAGTTCTTC.

The V call is TRBV20-1, the J call TRBJ1-6; 7 bases align to TRBD1. CDR1 DFQATT and CDR2 SNEGSKA come from the germline V gene (reference sequence). The CDR3 is 13 amino acids. V was clipped by 3 bases and J by 7 bases; unmatched bases: 3. The CDR3 coding sequence is TGCAGTGCTAGCATGGGACAGAATTCACCCCTCCACTTT. Its translation is CSASMGQNSPLHF.

The V gene is TRBV9, the J gene TRBJ1-6; no clear D. This CDR3 has 14 amino acids. The germline CDR1 and CDR2 sequences are SGDLS and YYNGEE. Deletions cut 2 bases from V and 7 bases from J, with 10 bases between. CDR3 in DNA: TGTGCCAGCAGCGTGAAAGGGATGAATTCACCCCTCCACTTT. Translation gives CASSVKGMNSPLHF.

In regard to this clonotype: Given a much more abundant clone one base away, this may be a read error. The rearrangement links TRBV7-8 to TRBJ1-1; no clear D gene. The length of the CDR3 is 13 residues. Germline loops: CDR1 SGHVS, CDR2 FQNEAQ. With 4 bases removed from V and 3 bases from J, the gap between germline ends came to 9 bases. CDR3 region: CASSYGRYTEAFF. The CDR3 DNA follows: TGTGCCAGCAGCTACGGACGGTACACTGAAGCTTTCTTT.

About this clonotype: The junction and the germline gene differ at one end; a read error may be behind it. The rearrangement links TRBV6-1 to TRBJ1-1; 7 bases align to TRBD1. CDR1 and CDR2 (germline): MNHNS, SASEGT. This CDR3 contains 15 residues. The CDR3 DNA sequence: TGTGCCAGCAGAGAAGGGGGCCTGGTGAACACTGAAGCTTTCTTT. This codes for CASREGGLVNTEAFF.

This clonotype was counted only a few times. This rearrangement joins TRBV29-1 to TRBJ2-7, with 8 bases lining up with TRBD2. Germline CDR1 SQVTM, CDR2 ANQGSEA. V lost 5 bases, J lost 1 base, and 1 base stayed unmatched. The CDR3 loop spans 12 amino acids. The CDR3 nucleotides are TGCAGCGTTAGCGGGAGTTCCTACGAGCAGTACTTC. Protein sequence: CSVSGSSYEQYF.

This rearrangement joins TRBV7-9 to TRBJ1-2, with D tentatively TRBD1 (5 bases). The CDR3 covers 14 residues. V was pared by 6 bases and J by 7 bases, with 18 bases between. CDR1 and CDR2 from the germline V gene are SEHNR and FQNEAQ (reference sequence). CDR3 nucleotides: TGTGCCAGCAGTTATCAGGAGGGGAGGGGTGGCTACACCTTC. Amino acid sequence: CASSYQEGRGGYTF.

There are many counts of this clonotype. The chain links TRBV10-1 to TRBJ1-2; D gene unclear. The V gene's germline CDR1 is WNHNN and CDR2 SYGVQD (reference sequence). CDR3 size: 13 residues. Trimming left V 3 bases short and J 8 bases short, with 13 bases between. The CDR3 protein is CASSDTVGDGYTF. CDR3 coding DNA: TGCGCCAGCAGTGATACCGTAGGTGACGGCTACACCTTC.

This chain connects TRBV19 to TRBJ1-6, with a tentative D call TRBD1 (5 bases). The germline gives CDR1 LNHDA, CDR2 SQIVND (reference sequence). The V and J ends lost 3 bases and 9 bases respectively, with 15 bases between them. CDR3 size: 15 residues. The CDR3 sequence: CASSISRDGGSPLHF. CDR3 in DNA: TGTGCCAGTAGTATTTCGAGGGATGGGGGTTCACCCCTCCACTTT.